This T cell receptor (beta chain) was identified during a study of shared clonotypes between healthy human individuals (dated by TCRdb to 2020 to 2022). Turning to the overall study: Three men and two women, aged 18 to 49 years, made up the cohort. To estimate repertoire size and how much clonotypes are shared between individuals, the study performed deep sequencing of blood TCR repertoires from a few healthy adults. Libraries were prepared and TCR repertoires were sequenced by different laboratories using diverse techniques, in order to increase sequencing depth and limit assay-specific biases. Leukapheresis yielded between about 0.85 and 10 billion PBMCs per donor.

The paper as a whole reports these results and caveats: Because the study included only a small number of donors, the genetic and exposure-history diversity represented was limited. Sampling was limited to blood, and TCR repertoires in tissue likely differ from TCR repertoires in blood. Pairwise subsampling indicated that sequencing depth was expected to affect the degree of clonotype sharing among donors.

Donors were healthy HIV-negative adults with no recently reported acute infections or vaccinations. Every donor was a Caucasian adult residing in Nashville, Tennessee, USA. In the unsorted samples, roughly 90 million PBMCs were counted, and genomic DNA was extracted using the QIAamp DNA Blood Mini kit. After blood collection by leukapheresis, PBMCs were isolated using Ficoll-Histopaque density gradient centrifugation and then cryopreserved in the vapor phase of liquid nitrogen. Counted from cysteine to phenylalanine, this CDR3 has 14 amino acids. The entry retains the CDR3 DNA only, 42 bases that are in frame from base 1. CDR1 and CDR2, per the germline V gene, are SGHVS and FQNEAQ. The germline ends are 6 bases apart after V is trimmed by 1 base and J by 0 bases. Regarding this clone: Its antigen is still unknown. Base qualities are not provided; no much larger clone lies one nucleotide away.

Using the deep immunoSEQ assay, multiplex PCR amplified TCR CDR3 regions from genomic DNA. Extracted genomic DNA from each cell subset was distributed evenly across all wells of several immunoSEQ 96-well plates, and each plate was treated as a replicate. For unsorted PBMC, approximately 0.3 ug of genomic DNA, equivalent to around 30,000 T cell genomes, went into each replicate PCR. Ten immunoSEQ deep assay plates were used to sequence the unsorted PBMC genomic DNA. Purified libraries were quantified with a Qubit 3.0 fluorometer, sized on a Bioanalyzer 2100, and re-quantified with the KAPA Library Quantification kit. Every immunoSEQ 96-well plate was sequenced on a dedicated single-read 150-cycle Illumina NextSeq 550 flow cell. The authors' pipeline ran thus. Because the immunoSEQ output included only junctional sequences and no quality scores, the filtering could not be the same as the filtering used for full-length reads. To assign V/J genes and CDR3, sequences were annotated using PyIR, a Python wrapper for IgBLAST v1.9, with IMGT germline references. Reads were removed for weak V/J assignments (E-value above 1e-6), missing CDR3, stop codons, out-of-frame junctions, or ambiguous translated residues. V3J clonotypes were defined as sequences sharing the same inferred V gene, J gene, and CDR3 amino acid sequence. Percentage overlap between repertoires was calculated by dividing the number of shared unique clonotypes by the size of the smaller repertoire. Richness of each repertoire was evaluated using RTK rarefaction, the Chao1 estimator, and Recon v2.1 estimates of unobserved clonotypes. Entries here come from immuneACCESS through TCRdb and include only in-frame sequences with V and J called. Some clones fail to appear in such tables; in the studies checked, an unresolved V gene covers under half of the shortfall, and the cause of the remainder is unknown. V and J calls and clone size are as listed in that table; D and trimming were resolved from the DNA. This sample gives approximately 480,000 clones in total; nearly 80% of them show up just once. Around 13% of the sample comes from the top ten.

The receptor was derived from a woman aged 40 to 50 in good health. Some clones in this sample may be carry-over from other donors' samples. Sequencing was performed on PBMCs. The rearrangement combines TRBV7-8 with TRBJ2-5; matching of 6 bases hints at TRBD1 as the D gene. The nucleotide sequence is given as TGTGCCAGCAGCTTAGGGACAGACCAAGAGACCCAGTACTTC. This gives the protein CASSLGTDQETQYF.